The TCR beta chain under discussion was sequenced for a study of cytomegalovirus exposure and HLA in healthy donors. The study ran its PCR with 60 Vbeta and 13 Jbeta primers. Sequencing was performed with immunoSEQ multiplex PCR; in TCRdb, only in-frame clones are kept and a portion is missing. The sample gives some 44,000 clones, roughly 90% of which show up once; around 8% is in the top ten. What was sequenced was PBMCs. This receptor was taken from a woman aged 40 to 50 in good health and CMV-seropositive.

The CDR3 DNA is TGTGCCACCGAAGTAACGACAGGACCTTACACTGAAGCTTTCTTT. Translated, it gives CATEVTTGPYTEAFF. The chain couples TRBV2 to TRBJ1-1; tentative D call: TRBD1 (6 bases). The CDR3 loop spans 15 amino acids. The V end was cut by 10 bases, the J end by 3 bases, with 21 bases between. Germline V lookup: CDR1 SNHLY, CDR2 FYNNEI.